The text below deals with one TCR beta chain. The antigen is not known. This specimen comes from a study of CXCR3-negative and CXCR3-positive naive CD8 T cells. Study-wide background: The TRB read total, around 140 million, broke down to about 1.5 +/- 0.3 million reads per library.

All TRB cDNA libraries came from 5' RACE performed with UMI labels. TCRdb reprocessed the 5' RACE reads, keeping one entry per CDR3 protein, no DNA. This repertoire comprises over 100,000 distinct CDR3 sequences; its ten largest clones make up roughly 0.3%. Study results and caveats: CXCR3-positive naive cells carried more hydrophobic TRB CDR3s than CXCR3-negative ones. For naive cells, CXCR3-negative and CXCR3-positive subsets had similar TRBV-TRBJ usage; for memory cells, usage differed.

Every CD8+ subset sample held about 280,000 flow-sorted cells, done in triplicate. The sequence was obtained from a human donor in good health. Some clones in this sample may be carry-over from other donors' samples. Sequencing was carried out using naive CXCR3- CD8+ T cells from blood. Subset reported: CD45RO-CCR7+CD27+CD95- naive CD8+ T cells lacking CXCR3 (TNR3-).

CDR3: CASSTYDGTVYNEQFF. The chain carries TRBV6-1 and TRBJ2-1; the TRBD1 assignment by TCRdb is unverifiable without DNA. This CDR3 is built from 16 residues. Per germline, CDR1 MNHNS and CDR2 SASEGT.